A selection of T cell receptor beta chains follows, all from one sample in a study of cytotoxic CD8 clonotypes in ibrutinib-treated CLL. Only in-frame clones appear in the TCRdb table, and some are missing; sequencing was by immunoSEQ multiplex PCR. This table has about 200,000 clones, approximately 75% appearing once. The sequences come from PBMCs, collected after 12 months of ibrutinib treatment. Receptors originate from a human donor with chronic lymphocytic leukemia. The CDR3 runs from the conserved cysteine through the conserved F or W. Each record gives: CDR3 protein, clone size, J gene, V gene. The size entry is marked missing in some rows and otherwise reads once, few, many or a size class.

CDR3 protein: CASRWELGALYGYTF
clone size: .
J gene: TRBJ1-2
V gene: TRBV6-1

CDR3 protein: CASSGTEETQYF
clone size: .
J gene: TRBJ2-5
V gene: TRBV5-1

CDR3 protein: CASTRGIGDGYTF
clone size: .
J gene: TRBJ1-2
V gene: TRBV11-2

CDR3 protein: CASSESQAGTGELFF
clone size: .
J gene: TRBJ2-2
V gene: TRBV2

CDR3 protein: CASSHSGRAGYEQFF
clone size: .
J gene: TRBJ2-1
V gene: TRBV7-6

CDR3 protein: CASSRDSPLGETQYF
clone size: .
J gene: TRBJ2-5
V gene: TRBV28

CDR3 protein: CASSFLGGYTF
clone size: .
J gene: TRBJ1-2
V gene: TRBV5-1

CDR3 protein: CACEQGFNNSPLHF
clone size: once
J gene: TRBJ1-6
V gene: TRBV19

CDR3 protein: CASSHLAYRVHYGYTF
clone size: medium-sized
J gene: TRBJ1-2
V gene: TRBV7-9

CDR3 protein: CSARLTTEAFF
clone size: .
J gene: TRBJ1-1
V gene: TRBV20-1